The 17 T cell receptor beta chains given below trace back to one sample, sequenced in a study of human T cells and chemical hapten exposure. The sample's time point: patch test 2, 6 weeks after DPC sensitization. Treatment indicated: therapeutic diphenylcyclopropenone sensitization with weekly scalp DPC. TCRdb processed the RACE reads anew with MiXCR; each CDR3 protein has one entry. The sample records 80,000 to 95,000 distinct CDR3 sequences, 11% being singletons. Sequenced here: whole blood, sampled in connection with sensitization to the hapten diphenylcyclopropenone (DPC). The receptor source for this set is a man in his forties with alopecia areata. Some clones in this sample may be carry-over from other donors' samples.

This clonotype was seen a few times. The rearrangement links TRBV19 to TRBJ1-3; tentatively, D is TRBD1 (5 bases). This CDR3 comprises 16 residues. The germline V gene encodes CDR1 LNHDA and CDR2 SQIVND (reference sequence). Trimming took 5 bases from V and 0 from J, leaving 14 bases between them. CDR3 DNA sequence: TGTGCCAGTAGTCCCACGGGACCAAGCTCTGGAAACACCATATATTTT. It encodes CASSPTGPSSGNTIYF.

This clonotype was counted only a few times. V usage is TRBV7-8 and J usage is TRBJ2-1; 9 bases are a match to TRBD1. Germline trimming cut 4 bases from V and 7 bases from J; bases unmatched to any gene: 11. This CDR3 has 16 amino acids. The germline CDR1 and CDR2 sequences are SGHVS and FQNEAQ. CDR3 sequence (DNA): TGTGCCAGCAGCTCCATCGGGACAGGGTCAGTGAATGAGCAGTTCTTC. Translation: CASSSIGTGSVNEQFF.

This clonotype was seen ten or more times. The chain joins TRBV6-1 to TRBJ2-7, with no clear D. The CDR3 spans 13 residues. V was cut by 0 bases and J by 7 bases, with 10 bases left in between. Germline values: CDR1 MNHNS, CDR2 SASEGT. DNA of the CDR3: TGTGCCAGCAGTGAAGCGCGCGGAAGGGAGCAGTACGTC. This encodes CASSEARGREQYV.

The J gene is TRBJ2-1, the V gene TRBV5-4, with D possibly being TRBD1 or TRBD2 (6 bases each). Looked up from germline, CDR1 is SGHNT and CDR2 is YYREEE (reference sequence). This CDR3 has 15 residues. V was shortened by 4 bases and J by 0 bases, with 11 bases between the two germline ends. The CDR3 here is CASSGGGTSYNEQFF. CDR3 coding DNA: TGTGCCAGCAGCGGAGGGGGTACCTCCTACAATGAGCAGTTCTTC.

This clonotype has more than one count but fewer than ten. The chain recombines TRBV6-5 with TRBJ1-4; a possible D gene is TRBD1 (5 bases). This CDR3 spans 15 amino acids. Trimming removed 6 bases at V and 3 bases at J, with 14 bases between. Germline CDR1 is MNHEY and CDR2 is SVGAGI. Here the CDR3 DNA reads TGTGCCAGCAGAAGTTCAGGGTTGGCTAATGAAAAACTGTTTTTT. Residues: CASRSSGLANEKLFF.

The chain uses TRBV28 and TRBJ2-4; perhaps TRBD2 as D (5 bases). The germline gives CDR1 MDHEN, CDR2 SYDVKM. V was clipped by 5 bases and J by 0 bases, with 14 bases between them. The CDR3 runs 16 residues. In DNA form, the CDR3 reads TGTGCCAGCAGTCCGCCGGGGTCGTTAGCCAAAAACATTCAGTACTTC. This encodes CASSPPGSLAKNIQYF.

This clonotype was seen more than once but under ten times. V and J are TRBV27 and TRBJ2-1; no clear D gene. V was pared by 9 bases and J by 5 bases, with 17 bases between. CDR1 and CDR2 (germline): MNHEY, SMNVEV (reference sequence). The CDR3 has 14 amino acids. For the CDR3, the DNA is TGTGCCAGTCAAACTATAAACCCTAACAATGAGCAGTTCTTC. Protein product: CASQTINPNNEQFF.

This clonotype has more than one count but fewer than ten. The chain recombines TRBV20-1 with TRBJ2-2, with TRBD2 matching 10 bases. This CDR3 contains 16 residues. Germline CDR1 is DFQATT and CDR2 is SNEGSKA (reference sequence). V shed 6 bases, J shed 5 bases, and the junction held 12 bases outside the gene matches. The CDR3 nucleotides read TGCAGTGCCCAAAGGCCTAGCGGGAGAGGAACCGGGGAGCTGTTTTTT. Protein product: CSAQRPSGRGTGELFF.

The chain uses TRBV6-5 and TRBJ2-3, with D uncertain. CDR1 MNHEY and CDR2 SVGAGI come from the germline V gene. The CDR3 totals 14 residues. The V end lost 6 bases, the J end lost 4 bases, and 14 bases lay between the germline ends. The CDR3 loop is CASRRLLTADTQYF. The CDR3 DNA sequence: TGTGCCAGCAGACGGTTATTGACGGCAGATACGCAGTATTTT.

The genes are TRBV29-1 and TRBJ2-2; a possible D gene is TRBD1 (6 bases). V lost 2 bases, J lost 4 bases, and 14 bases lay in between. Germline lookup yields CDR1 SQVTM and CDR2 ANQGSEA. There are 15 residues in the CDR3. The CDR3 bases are TGCAGCGTTGAAAACGACAGGCGGAGCACCGGGGAGCTGTTTTTT. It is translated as CSVENDRRSTGELFF.

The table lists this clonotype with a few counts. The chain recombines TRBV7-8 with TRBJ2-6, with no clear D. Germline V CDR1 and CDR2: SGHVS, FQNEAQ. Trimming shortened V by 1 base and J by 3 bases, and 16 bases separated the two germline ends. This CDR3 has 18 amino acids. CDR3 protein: CASSLVDTLSVGANVLTF. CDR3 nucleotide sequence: TGTGCCAGCAGCTTAGTCGACACGCTCTCGGTTGGGGCCAACGTCCTGACTTTC. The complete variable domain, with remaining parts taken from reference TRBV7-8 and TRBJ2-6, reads GAGVSQSPRYKVAKRGQDVALRCDPISGHVSLFWYQQALGQGPEFLTYFQNEAQLDKSGLPSDRFFAERPEGSVSTLKIQRTQQEDSAVYLCASSLVDTLSVGANVLTFGAGSRLTVL.

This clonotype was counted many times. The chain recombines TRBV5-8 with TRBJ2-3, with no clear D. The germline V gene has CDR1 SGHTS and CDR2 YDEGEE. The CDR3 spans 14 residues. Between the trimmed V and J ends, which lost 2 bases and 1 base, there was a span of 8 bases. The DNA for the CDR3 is TGTGCCAGCAGCTTTAAAGGACGCACAGATACGCAGTATTTT. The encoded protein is CASSFKGRTDTQYF.

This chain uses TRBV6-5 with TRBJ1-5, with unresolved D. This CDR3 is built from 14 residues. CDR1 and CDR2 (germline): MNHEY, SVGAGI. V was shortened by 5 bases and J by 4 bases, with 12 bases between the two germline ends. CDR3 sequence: CASSVDGDNQPQHF. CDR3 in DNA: TGTGCCAGCAGTGTCGACGGTGATAATCAGCCCCAGCATTTT.

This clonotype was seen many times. The CDR3 coding sequence is TGTGCCAGCAGTCCTAGGCGAGCGGGAGCGCTCCAAGAGACCCAGTACTTC. It encodes CASSPRRAGALQETQYF. The chain is built from TRBV12-3 or TRBV12-4 and TRBJ2-5, with 8 bases lining up with TRBD2. Trimming cost V 5 bases and J 1 base; bases outside gene matches: 12. This CDR3 has 17 amino acids.

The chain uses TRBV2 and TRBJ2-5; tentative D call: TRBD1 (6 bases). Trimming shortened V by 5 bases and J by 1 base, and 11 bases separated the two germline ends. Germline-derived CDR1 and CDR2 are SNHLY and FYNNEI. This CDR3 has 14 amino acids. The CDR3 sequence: CASSIQGAQETQYF. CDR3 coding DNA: TGTGCCAGCAGTATACAGGGAGCCCAAGAGACCCAGTACTTC.

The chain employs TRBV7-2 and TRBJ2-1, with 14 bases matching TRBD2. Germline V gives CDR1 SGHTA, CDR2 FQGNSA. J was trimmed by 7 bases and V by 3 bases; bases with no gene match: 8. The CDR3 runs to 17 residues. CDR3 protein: CASSFGLAGGRINEQFF. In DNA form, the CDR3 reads TGTGCCAGCAGCTTCGGACTAGCGGGAGGCCGGATAAATGAGCAGTTCTTC.

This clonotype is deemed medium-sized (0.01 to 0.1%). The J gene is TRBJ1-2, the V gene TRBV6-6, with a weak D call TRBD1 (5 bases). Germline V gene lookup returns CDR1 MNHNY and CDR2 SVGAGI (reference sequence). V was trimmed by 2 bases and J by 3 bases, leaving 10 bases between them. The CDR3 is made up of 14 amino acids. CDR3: CASSYAGTHYGYTF. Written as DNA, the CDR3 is TGTGCCAGCAGTTACGCCGGGACCCACTATGGCTACACCTTC.